Below, 32 T cell receptor beta chains from the same sample are listed, as sequenced in a study of regulatory T cells in long-lasting Graves disease. As for time point: persistent/refractory GD, antithyroid drugs over 5 years with positive TRAb. Researchers made the TCR library from RNA that was extracted from PBMCs. According to the study, TCR beta libraries were built with iRepertoire HTBI primers and CDR3-region Arm-PCR. TCRdb itself ran the multiplex PCR reads through MiXCR, one entry per CDR3 protein. Here the sample spans 650,000 to 850,000 distinct CDR3 sequences, roughly 30% being singletons. Sequencing used peripheral blood mononuclear cells (PBMCs), obtained when the disease was refractory, from a patient treated with antithyroid drugs. The receptors were sampled from a female donor with Graves disease.

The chain is built from TRBV30 and TRBJ1-2; D might be TRBD1 (5 bases). CDR1 GTSNPN and CDR2 SVGIG come from the germline V gene (reference sequence). The ends were cut back, 3 bases at V and 4 bases at J, with 9 bases in the middle. The CDR3 loop spans 12 amino acids. CDR3 sequence: CAWSPQGYGYTF. The CDR3 nucleotides read TGTGCCTGGAGCCCGCAGGGCTATGGCTACACCTTC.

This clonotype occurred a few times. The chain combines TRBV19 with TRBJ1-2, with D perhaps TRBD1 (5 bases). The CDR3 loop spans 15 amino acids. Trimming stripped 5 bases from V and 1 base from J, with 14 bases between. From germline, CDR1 is LNHDA and CDR2 SQIVND (reference sequence). The CDR3 reads CASSLLGASNYGYTF. The CDR3 DNA sequence: TGTGCCAGTAGTCTACTAGGGGCCAGTAACTATGGCTACACCTTC.

The chain joins TRBV15 to TRBJ2-7; TRBD2 matches at 12 bases. Germline CDR1 is LNHNV and CDR2 is YYDKDF (reference sequence). V lost 0 bases and J lost 3; bases outside the gene matches: 15. The CDR3 contains 20 residues. Here the CDR3 DNA reads TGTGCCACCAGCAGAGATCGCTGGACTAGCGGGACCCAAGGCCTCTACGAGCAGTACTTC. Residues: CATSRDRWTSGTQGLYEQYF.

V gene TRBV28 combines with J gene TRBJ1-2; no clear D gene. The CDR3 has 15 residues. CDR1 is MDHEN and CDR2 is SYDVKM in the germline V gene. V lost 6 bases to trimming and J lost 3 bases, with 17 bases between them. CDR3 amino acids: CASRPAGSSDYGYTF. The CDR3, as DNA: TGTGCCAGCAGGCCTGCCGGGTCTTCCGACTATGGCTACACCTTC.

This clonotype was found many times. The chain carries TRBV6-1 and TRBJ1-1, with 9 bases fitting TRBD1. Per the germline V gene, CDR1 is MNHNS and CDR2 is SASEGT. This CDR3 spans 14 amino acids. The ends lost 4 bases at V and 5 bases at J; junction bases unmatched: 5. This CDR3 is CASSVDRGRTEAFF. CDR3 in DNA: TGTGCCAGCAGTGTGGACAGGGGAAGGACTGAAGCTTTCTTT.

V is TRBV5-6 and J is TRBJ1-3, with 10 bases fitting TRBD1. Germline V CDR1 and CDR2: SGHDT, YYEEEE. This CDR3 is built from 15 residues. Germline trimming cut 2 bases from V and 7 bases from J; bases unmatched to any gene: 6. The CDR3 DNA is TGTGCCAGCAGCTTTCGTGGGACAGGGGTGAACACCATATATTTT. Encoded protein: CASSFRGTGVNTIYF.

This clonotype has just a few counts. V gene TRBV29-1 combines with J gene TRBJ2-7, with 7 bases matching TRBD1. Per the germline V gene, CDR1 is SQVTM and CDR2 is ANQGSEA. With 7 bases clipped from V and 1 base from J, the junction kept 7 bases outside the gene matches. The CDR3 consists of 13 residues. The CDR3 loop reads CSAARDRSYEQYF. The DNA of the CDR3 is TGCAGCGCCGCGAGGGACAGATCCTACGAGCAGTACTTC.

The table lists this clonotype with a few counts. This sequence joins TRBV10-3 and TRBJ2-6; 8 bases are shared with TRBD1. The ends lost 7 bases at V and 0 bases at J; junction bases unmatched: 11. Germline V gene data show CDR1 as ENHRY and CDR2 as SYGVKD. This CDR3 has 18 amino acids. DNA of the CDR3: TGTGCCATCACCCTGACGAGACAGGGGAGCTCTGGGGCCAACGTCCTGACTTTC. Its protein product is CAITLTRQGSSGANVLTF.

This clonotype was detected only a few times. The chain uses TRBV11-2 and TRBJ2-7; 10 bases are a match to TRBD2. CDR1 is SGHAT, CDR2 FQNNGV, per germline. V dropped 6 bases and J dropped 1; count of bases not matched to a gene: 6. The CDR3 totals 15 residues. The CDR3 region has the DNA TGTGCCAGCAGACCTACTAGCGGGACTTCCTACGAGCAGTACTTC. This encodes CASRPTSGTSYEQYF.

CDR3 loop: CASSQAGGSHNSPLHF. Written as DNA, the CDR3 is TGTGCCAGCAGCCAGGCTGGGGGATCCCATAATTCACCCCTCCACTTT. The gene calls are TRBV7-6 and TRBJ1-6, with D tentatively TRBD1 (5 bases). The CDR3 is 16 amino acids. V gave up 5 bases and J gave up 5 bases, with 16 bases separating them. Germline CDR1 is SGHVS and CDR2 is FNYEAQ.

The genes are TRBV6-1 and TRBJ2-2, with 8 positions matching TRBD1. CDR3 length: 16 amino acids. The V segment lost 6 bases and the J segment 0 bases; nucleotides outside the gene matches: 6. In germline, CDR1 is MNHNS, CDR2 SASEGT. CDR3 coding DNA: TGTGCCAGCAGGCGACAGGGGTTCGCGAACACCGGGGAGCTGTTTTTT. Residues: CASRRQGFANTGELFF.

This chain uses TRBV19 with TRBJ2-2; D might be TRBD1 or TRBD2, each matching 5 bases. The germline V gene encodes CDR1 LNHDA and CDR2 SQIVND (reference sequence). The CDR3 loop spans 15 amino acids. With 6 bases removed from V and 0 bases from J, the gap between germline ends came to 11 bases. The CDR3: CASSLGRPNTGELFF. The CDR3 DNA sequence: TGTGCCAGTAGCCTGGGACGGCCGAACACCGGGGAGCTGTTTTTT.

The J gene is TRBJ1-2, the V gene TRBV2; D gene unclear. Trimming left V 3 bases short and J 7 bases short, with 18 bases between. CDR1 and CDR2 (germline): SNHLY, FYNNEI. The CDR3 is 15 residues long. This chain's CDR3 is CASSDARGGKTGYTF. CDR3 DNA sequence: TGTGCCAGCAGTGATGCCCGGGGAGGGAAAACTGGCTACACCTTC.

The chain carries TRBV12-3 or TRBV12-4 and TRBJ2-1; 8 positions match TRBD2. V was pared by 4 bases and J by 5 bases, with 10 bases of the junction left unmatched. CDR3 length equals 16 residues. CDR3 residues: CASSWATGTRDNEQFF. Written as DNA, the CDR3 is TGTGCCAGCAGTTGGGCAACCGGGACTAGGGACAATGAGCAGTTCTTC.

The J gene is TRBJ1-1, the V gene TRBV20-1; D is undetermined. Trimming cost V 1 base and J 4 bases, with 10 bases left between them. The length of the CDR3 is 13 residues. CDR1 and CDR2 (germline): DFQATT, SNEGSKA (reference sequence). CDR3 amino acids: CSARVKVATEAFF. The CDR3 DNA reads TGCAGTGCTAGAGTCAAAGTGGCCACTGAAGCTTTCTTT.

This clonotype was found a few times. The CDR3 sequence: CASSAGTGGVYGYTF. The CDR3 region has the DNA TGCGCCAGCAGCGCCGGGACAGGGGGCGTCTATGGCTACACCTTC. This chain links TRBV5-1 with TRBJ1-2; 12 bases match TRBD1. This CDR3 has 15 residues. Trimming took 4 bases from V and 4 from J; bases not matched to a gene: 5. Germline V gene data show CDR1 as SGHRS and CDR2 as YFSETQ.

This clonotype has a handful of counts. This chain's CDR3 is CASRTYRGGNTGELFF. The CDR3 nucleotides read TGTGCCAGCAGAACTTACAGGGGTGGGAACACCGGGGAGCTGTTTTTT. V usage is TRBV11-2 and J usage is TRBJ2-2; 7 bases line up with TRBD1. CDR1 SGHAT and CDR2 FQNNGV come from the germline V gene. This CDR3 is built from 16 residues. V was pared by 6 bases and J by 1 base, with 8 bases of the junction left unmatched.

The chain is built from TRBV5-1 and TRBJ1-5, with 10 bases that match TRBD1. V was clipped by 3 bases and J by 5 bases; unmatched bases: 5. The CDR3 is 15 amino acids. The V gene's germline CDR1 is SGHRS and CDR2 YFSETQ. The CDR3 loop is CASSWTGTGDQPQHF. As DNA, the CDR3 is TGCGCCAGCAGCTGGACCGGGACAGGGGATCAGCCCCAGCATTTT. Supplemented by reference TRBV5-1 and TRBJ1-5, the full variable domain reads KAGVTQTPRYLIKTRGQQVTLSCSPISGHRSVSWYQQTPGQGLQFLFEYFSETQRNKGNFPGRFSGRQFSNSRSEMNVSTLELGDSALYLCASSWTGTGDQPQHFGDGTRLSIL.

This clonotype was observed a handful of times. CDR3 in DNA: TGTGCCAGCAGCTTTGCCGGGGATAGTGAAGCTTTCTTT. It yields the protein CASSFAGDSEAFF. This chain uses TRBV7-9 with TRBJ1-1; D remains unclear. This CDR3 region has 13 residues. The V gene's germline CDR1 is SEHNR and CDR2 FQNEAQ (reference sequence). Deletions cut 3 bases from V and 7 bases from J, with 12 bases between.

The V call is TRBV9, the J call TRBJ2-3; 10 bases agree with TRBD2. J was trimmed by 4 bases and V by 4 bases; bases with no gene match: 9. The CDR3 contains 16 residues. Germline values: CDR1 SGDLS, CDR2 YYNGEE. The CDR3 region is CASSFLQAGGADTQYF. In nucleotides, the CDR3 is TGTGCCAGCAGCTTCCTACAAGCGGGAGGGGCAGATACGCAGTATTTT. Looking up the rest from reference TRBV9 and TRBJ2-3 gives the full variable domain: DSGVTQTPKHLITATGQRVTLRCSPRSGDLSVYWYQQSLDQGLQFLIQYYNGEERAKGNILERFSAQQFPDLHSELNLSSLELGDSALYFCASSFLQAGGADTQYFGPGTRLTVL.

This clonotype was picked up many times. In DNA, the CDR3 is TGTGCCAGCATGGGGGGCCACGAGCAGTACTTC. Residues: CASMGGHEQYF. The chain couples TRBV2 to TRBJ2-7, with D tentatively TRBD1 or TRBD2 (6 bases each). Trimming removed 7 bases from V and 5 bases from J, with 9 bases in between. Germline assignment: CDR1 SNHLY and CDR2 FYNNEI. The CDR3 is made up of 11 amino acids. The variable domain in full, completed from reference TRBV2 and TRBJ2-7, reads EPEVTQTPSHQVTQMGQEVILRCVPISNHLYFYWYRQILGQKVEFLVSFYNNEISEKSEIFDDQFSVERPDGSNFTLKIRSTKLEDSAMYFCASMGGHEQYFGPGTRLTVT.

CDR3: CASSQGGRFGETQYF. In DNA, the CDR3 is TGCGCCAGCAGCCAGGGCGGGAGGTTCGGCGAGACCCAGTACTTC. The rearrangement links TRBV4-1 to TRBJ2-5; 8 nucleotides agree with TRBD2. The CDR3 extends over 15 amino acids. CDR1 MGHRA and CDR2 YSYEKL come from the germline V gene. Trimming removed 3 bases from V and 5 bases from J; junction bases left unmatched: 8.

The chain is built from TRBV3-1 and TRBJ1-5; D may be TRBD1 (6 bases). V was trimmed by 1 base and J by 3 bases, leaving 10 bases between them. CDR3 length: 15 amino acids. CDR1 LGHDT and CDR2 YNNKEL come from the germline V gene (reference sequence). The CDR3 reads CASSQARDTNQPQHF. CDR3 bases: TGTGCCAGCAGCCAAGCCCGGGACACCAATCAGCCCCAGCATTTT.

This clonotype was counted once. This chain connects TRBV7-3 to TRBJ1-1; D unclear. V lost 3 bases, J lost 1 base, and 12 bases lay in between. This CDR3 spans 15 amino acids. Germline V gene data show CDR1 as SGHTA and CDR2 as FQGTGA. The CDR3 sequence: CASSFGPPWNTEAFF. DNA of the CDR3: TGTGCCAGCAGCTTCGGACCCCCATGGAACACTGAAGCTTTCTTT.

This chain links TRBV12-3 or TRBV12-4 with TRBJ2-5; 7 nucleotides align to TRBD2. V lost 5 bases, J lost 4 bases, and 10 bases stayed unmatched. The CDR3 is 15 amino acids. The CDR3 nucleotides read TGTGCCAGCAGTAGCGCTCCGGGACTAATAGAGACCCAGTACTTC. Translating it yields CASSSAPGLIETQYF.

In this sample, this clonotype turned up once. The rearrangement links TRBV5-4 to TRBJ1-6; D may be TRBD1 (5 bases). Between the trimmed V and J ends, which lost 0 bases and 4 bases, there was a span of 8 bases. CDR1 is SGHNT and CDR2 is YYREEE in the germline V gene (reference sequence). The CDR3 is 15 residues long. CDR3 region: CASSLGDGYNSPLHF. The DNA for the CDR3 is TGTGCCAGCAGCTTGGGGGACGGGTATAATTCACCCCTCCACTTT.

The CDR3 bases are TGTGCCAGCAGACTCCGGGACACCAAGGACTATGGCTACACCTTC. The encoded protein is CASRLRDTKDYGYTF. V and J are TRBV12-3 or TRBV12-4 and TRBJ1-2, with a weak D call TRBD1 (6 bases). V was trimmed by 6 bases and J by 3 bases, leaving 17 bases between them. This CDR3 contains 15 residues.

This clonotype was detected ten times or more. The rearrangement joins TRBV28 to TRBJ2-2; TRBD1 agrees at 8 bases. The CDR3 runs to 15 residues. V lost 4 bases and J lost 3; bases outside the gene matches: 4. Germline V gene sequence: CDR1 MDHEN, CDR2 SYDVKM. The DNA for the CDR3 is TGTGCCAGCAGTTCTCACAGGGGGTACACCGGGGAGCTGTTTTTT. It translates to CASSSHRGYTGELFF.

The CDR3 DNA sequence: TGTGCCAGTAGGCCGAGGGGGATGAACACTGAAGCTTTCTTT. Translating it yields CASRPRGMNTEAFF. V usage is TRBV19 and J usage is TRBJ1-1, with D maybe TRBD1 (6 bases). V lost 6 bases and J 0 bases, leaving 11 bases between the germline ends. Germline V gene sequence: CDR1 LNHDA, CDR2 SQIVND (reference sequence). The CDR3 consists of 14 residues.

This clonotype was recorded once. Likely a read error: the CDR3 ends without its conserved phenylalanine or tryptophan. The rearrangement uses TRBV10-1 and TRBJ1-1; TRBD1 matches at 7 bases. The CDR3 has 15 amino acids. Germline values: CDR1 WNHNN, CDR2 SYGVQD (reference sequence). The CDR3 region is CASSKSGTANTEAFL. The CDR3 DNA follows: TGCGCCAGCAGTAAGTCGGGGACAGCTAACACTGAAGCTTTCCTT.

In its sample, this clonotype was seen a few times. The chain carries TRBV27 and TRBJ2-6, with a weak D call TRBD1 (6 bases). V was pared by 5 bases and J by 0 bases, with 17 bases between. Germline lookup yields CDR1 MNHEY and CDR2 SMNVEV (reference sequence). The CDR3 covers 18 residues. The CDR3 loop is CASSTRTAPVSGANVLTF. In nucleotides, the CDR3 is TGTGCCAGCAGTACCAGGACAGCCCCGGTCTCTGGGGCCAACGTCCTGACTTTC.

This clonotype was detected many times. J is TRBJ1-2 and V is TRBV2, with no clear D. The CDR3 runs 13 residues. Looked up from germline, CDR1 is SNHLY and CDR2 is FYNNEI. V lost 5 bases and J lost 6, with 13 bases in between. DNA of the CDR3: TGTGCCAGCAGTCGGTGGGCGCGCGATGGCTACACCTTC. It yields the protein CASSRWARDGYTF.